The 32 T cell receptor beta chains given below trace back to one sample, sequenced in a study of blood T cells in healthy people across ages. The second PCR ran roughly 7 to 11 cycles with a sample-barcoded 5' primer and J-beta primers. A single record per CDR3 protein comes from TCRdb applying MiXCR to the 5' RACE reads. The repertoire includes about 810,000 distinct CDR3 sequences, under 40% of them detected once, and under 15% sits in the top ten. Sequencing was carried out using blood. The receptors derive from a man aged 18 to 30 in good health.

The chain is built from TRBV7-9 and TRBJ1-1; D gene unclear. Trimming cost V 4 bases and J 7 bases, with 16 bases left between them. The CDR3 totals 14 residues. The germline V gene has CDR1 SEHNR and CDR2 FQNEAQ (reference sequence). The CDR3 nucleotides are TGTGCCAGCAGCTCCAAATCCCGGTCCGGTGAAGCTTTCTTT. It specifies CASSSKSRSGEAFF.

The DNA for the CDR3 is TGTGCCAGCAGTCCCATCTCGTACAATGAGCAGTTCTTC. Translated: CASSPISYNEQFF. The chain recombines TRBV7-2 with TRBJ2-1; D remains unclear. V shed 6 bases and J shed 4 bases, with 10 bases lying between them. The CDR3 sequence is 13 residues long. CDR1 and CDR2 from the germline V gene are SGHTA and FQGNSA.

This clonotype has at least ten counts. The chain has TRBV7-9 and TRBJ2-5; 9 nucleotides match TRBD1. CDR1 is SEHNR and CDR2 is FQNEAQ in the germline V gene (reference sequence). The CDR3 runs to 17 residues. V shed 3 bases, J shed 4 bases, and the junction held 12 bases outside the gene matches. CDR3 amino acids: CASSFLRTGTGSETQYF. The DNA of the CDR3 is TGTGCCAGCAGCTTCCTCCGCACCGGGACAGGGTCAGAGACCCAGTACTTC.

Points on this clonotype: A read error may produce the germline difference seen at one junction end. This chain uses TRBV12-3 or TRBV12-4 with TRBJ2-3, with D perhaps TRBD1 or TRBD2 (5 bases each). The CDR3 totals 15 residues. CDR3 nucleotides: TGTGCCAGCAGTTTGGGGGTTCTCACCGCAGATGCGCAGTATTTT. Amino acid sequence: CASSLGVLTADAQYF.

The chain uses TRBV12-5 and TRBJ2-1; the match to TRBD2 covers 12 bases. This CDR3 is 16 amino acids long. Germline V gene lookup returns CDR1 LGHNT and CDR2 FRNRAP. V shed 6 bases and J 9 bases; nucleotides not matched to a gene: 12. The CDR3 here is CASGIASGGAWGEQFF. The CDR3 DNA reads TGTGCTAGTGGAATCGCTAGCGGGGGGGCGTGGGGTGAGCAGTTCTTC. The full variable domain, in which reference TRBV12-5 and TRBJ2-1 provide the parts outside the CDR3, is DARVTQTPRHKVTEMGQEVTMRCQPILGHNTVFWYRQTMMQGLELLAYFRNRAPLDDSGMPKDRFSAEMPDATLATLKIQPSEPRDSAVYFCASGIASGGAWGEQFFGPGTRLTVL.

This clonotype was counted only a few times. The J gene is TRBJ1-4, the V gene TRBV4-3; TRBD1 is a possible D gene (5 bases). Germline assignment: CDR1 LGHNA and CDR2 YSLEER. Trimming shortened V by 1 base and J by 3 bases, and 15 bases separated the two germline ends. The CDR3 extends over 17 amino acids. DNA for the CDR3: TGCGCCAGCAGCCAAGGCTTTCGGGGGGTTGCTAATGAAAAACTGTTTTTT. It is translated as CASSQGFRGVANEKLFF.

The rearrangement joins TRBV11-2 to TRBJ2-1; D remains unclear. The CDR3 consists of 14 residues. CDR1 SGHAT and CDR2 FQNNGV come from the germline V gene. Trimming pared 1 base from V and 7 bases from J, leaving 11 bases between. For the CDR3, the DNA is TGTGCCAGCAGCTTAGTGGGCGGACCAAATGAGCAGTTCTTC. Protein product: CASSLVGGPNEQFF.

This chain links TRBV6-5 with TRBJ2-7; no clear D. V was trimmed by 6 bases and J by 6 bases, leaving 15 bases between them. This CDR3 has 13 residues. The germline CDR1 and CDR2 sequences are MNHEY and SVGAGI. The CDR3 region has the DNA TGTGCCAGCAGGGGAAGGGAATCGGGCGAGCAGTACTTC. It translates to CASRGRESGEQYF.

With respect to this clonotype: This could be a read error, since a much larger clone is one nucleotide away. V usage is TRBV12-3 or TRBV12-4 and J usage is TRBJ1-2; no reliable D call. The CDR3 has 13 amino acids. The CDR3, as DNA: TGTGCCTGCAGCCCCCGGGCCAGTTATGGCTACACCTTC. Translating it yields CACSPRASYGYTF.

This clonotype was detected once. The junction and the germline gene differ at one end; a read error may be behind it. This chain connects TRBV28 to TRBJ2-3, with 10 nucleotides matching TRBD1. Per the germline V gene, CDR1 is MDHEN and CDR2 is SYDVKM. CDR3 size: 16 residues. The CDR3 DNA reads TGTGCCAGCAGTACCCGGACAGGGGGGGGGACAGATACGCGGTATTTT. Encoded protein: CASSTRTGGGTDTRYF.

This clonotype appeared a few times. The chain couples TRBV12-3 or TRBV12-4 to TRBJ2-6, with 8 bases fitting TRBD1. The CDR3 runs 19 residues. J lost 2 bases, V lost 3 bases, and 12 bases had no gene match. CDR3 loop: CASSFRRGQDPAGANVLTF. In DNA, the CDR3 is TGTGCCAGCAGTTTCCGACGGGGACAGGACCCTGCTGGGGCCAACGTCCTGACTTTC.

This chain joins TRBV12-3 or TRBV12-4 and TRBJ2-1; D call uncertain. This CDR3 spans 14 amino acids. V lost 3 bases and J lost 1, with 7 bases in between. CDR3 amino acids: CASSFVDSYNEQFF. For the CDR3, the DNA is TGTGCCAGCAGTTTTGTAGATTCCTACAATGAGCAGTTCTTC.

This clonotype was observed a few times. At one end, the junction sequence differs from germline, possibly due to a read error. This chain uses TRBV7-7 with TRBJ2-7, with D perhaps matching TRBD1 (6 bases). From germline, CDR1 is SSHAT and CDR2 FNYEAQ (reference sequence). The CDR3 loop spans 13 amino acids. CDR3 protein: CASSYRRGYEQYF. CDR3 DNA: TGTGCTAGCAGCTACCGCAGGGGCTACGAGCAGTACTTC.

This clonotype has at least ten counts. The rearrangement joins TRBV5-1 to TRBJ2-1; a weak D match, TRBD2 (6 bases). Germline values: CDR1 SGHRS, CDR2 YFSETQ. V dropped 4 bases and J dropped 0 bases, with 20 bases sitting between them. The CDR3 has 18 residues. The CDR3 DNA reads TGCGCCAGCAGCCTAGAGGGCCTAGCGCCTAGCTCCTACAATGAGCAGTTCTTC. Its translation: CASSLEGLAPSSYNEQFF. Full variable domain (missing parts from reference TRBV5-1 and TRBJ2-1): KAGVTQTPRYLIKTRGQQVTLSCSPISGHRSVSWYQQTPGQGLQFLFEYFSETQRNKGNFPGRFSGRQFSNSRSEMNVSTLELGDSALYLCASSLEGLAPSSYNEQFFGPGTRLTVL.

The V and J genes are TRBV29-1 and TRBJ2-4; the match to TRBD1 covers 11 bases. The end of the DNA fits TRBJ2-7 better, so the J call may be wrong. This CDR3 comprises 15 residues. The germline CDR1 and CDR2 sequences are SQVTM and ANQGSEA. DNA for the CDR3: TGCAGCGTTGTTGGGGGGACAGGGGGTATATACGAGCAGTACTTC. This translates into CSVVGGTGGIYEQYF.

This rearrangement joins TRBV4-2 to TRBJ1-3; D not resolved. This CDR3 has 15 residues. CDR1 LGHNA and CDR2 YNFKEQ come from the germline V gene. V gave up 3 bases and J gave up 1 base, with 10 bases separating them. CDR3 nucleotide sequence: TGTGCCAGCAGCCAGGGCAGCGGATCTGGAAACACCATATATTTT. Amino acid sequence: CASSQGSGSGNTIYF.

This chain joins TRBV28 and TRBJ2-7; D unresolved. Germline V gene lookup returns CDR1 MDHEN and CDR2 SYDVKM. The CDR3 loop spans 15 amino acids. Between the trimmed V and J ends, which lost 7 bases and 1 base, there was a span of 17 bases. The CDR3 reads CASTPNALSSYEQYF. CDR3 bases: TGTGCCAGCACCCCAAACGCACTTTCTTCCTACGAGCAGTACTTC.

Only a few counts were recorded for this clonotype. CDR3 in DNA: TGCGCCAGCAGCTCTGCCGGGAGCCAAGAGACCCAGTACTTC. This sequence encodes CASSSAGSQETQYF. The chain is built from TRBV5-1 and TRBJ2-5; a possible D gene is TRBD2 (6 bases). Germline V CDR1 and CDR2: SGHRS, YFSETQ. V lost 3 bases and J lost 1, with 10 bases in between. The length of the CDR3 is 14 residues.

The chain is built from TRBV14 and TRBJ2-5; a weak D match, TRBD2 (7 bases). V gave up 4 bases and J gave up 4 bases, with 13 bases separating them. This CDR3 comprises 14 residues. In germline, CDR1 is SGHDN, CDR2 FVKESK. The CDR3 DNA sequence: TGTGCCAGCAGCCGATCCCGGGGGGCAGAGACCCAGTACTTC. Its translation is CASSRSRGAETQYF.

This clonotype was detected a few times. The chain has TRBV7-9 and TRBJ2-2; D may be TRBD1 (6 bases). The CDR3 has 15 residues. V lost 5 bases and J 5 bases, leaving 15 bases between the germline ends. In germline, CDR1 is SEHNR, CDR2 FQNEAQ (reference sequence). The chain's CDR3 is CASSPEPQGTGELFF. The CDR3 DNA follows: TGTGCCAGCAGCCCGGAACCTCAGGGGACCGGGGAGCTGTTTTTT.

Many counts were recorded for this clonotype. The genes are TRBV12-3 or TRBV12-4 and TRBJ2-7; D unresolved. This CDR3 is built from 12 residues. Trimming cost V 6 bases and J 3 bases, with 9 bases left between them. CDR3 nucleotide sequence: TGTGCCAGCAGAAAGGACCACTACGAGCAGTACTTC. Translation: CASRKDHYEQYF.

The V gene is TRBV7-8, the J gene TRBJ2-4; TRBD1 aligns across 10 bases. The ends lost 1 base at V and 1 base at J; junction bases unmatched: 4. CDR3 length: 17 amino acids. Germline lookup yields CDR1 SGHVS and CDR2 FQNEAQ. The CDR3 coding sequence is TGTGCCAGCAGCTTAGGGACAGGGGGAGTTGCCAAAAACATTCAGTACTTC. It codes for CASSLGTGGVAKNIQYF.

In its sample, this clonotype was seen a few times. The gene calls are TRBV27 and TRBJ2-3; TRBD2 aligns across 8 bases. The ends lost 2 bases at V and 6 bases at J; junction bases unmatched: 7. CDR3 length equals 15 residues. Germline V CDR1 and CDR2: MNHEY, SMNVEV (reference sequence). For the CDR3, the DNA is TGTGCCAGCAGTTTAGAAGGACTAGCAGCGGATACGCAGTATTTT. It yields the protein CASSLEGLAADTQYF.

V usage is TRBV3-1 and J usage is TRBJ1-1, with D unresolved. Trimming shortened V by 4 bases and J by 1 base, and 13 bases separated the two germline ends. CDR3 size: 15 residues. Germline V gene sequence: CDR1 LGHDT, CDR2 YNNKEL (reference sequence). CDR3 loop: CASSPAPGRNTEAFF. The CDR3 bases are TGTGCCAGCAGCCCAGCGCCGGGGAGGAACACTGAAGCTTTCTTT.

The rearrangement uses TRBV5-6 and TRBJ2-3; maybe TRBD2 (6 bases). Trimming cost V 1 base and J 3 bases, with 15 bases left between them. The CDR3 sequence is 16 residues long. Germline V gene sequence: CDR1 SGHDT, CDR2 YYEEEE. The CDR3 region has the DNA TGTGCCAGCAGCTTGCGGCAGGGCGGGGCAACAGATACGCAGTATTTT. Encoded protein: CASSLRQGGATDTQYF.

The V and J genes are TRBV9 and TRBJ1-5; D might be TRBD1 (5 bases). The CDR3 loop spans 15 amino acids. Germline V CDR1 and CDR2: SGDLS, YYNGEE. V was clipped by 0 bases and J by 3 bases, with 10 bases between them. CDR3 sequence: CASSVGGGPNQPQHF. CDR3 nucleotide sequence: TGTGCCAGCAGCGTAGGGGGGGGACCCAATCAGCCCCAGCATTTT.

The chain carries TRBV5-1 and TRBJ2-2; D unresolved. CDR3 length: 13 amino acids. V dropped 0 bases and J dropped 7 bases, with 7 bases sitting between them. CDR1 SGHRS and CDR2 YFSETQ come from the germline V gene. The CDR3 nucleotides are TGCGCCAGCAGCTTGGGCCCCGTCGGGGAGCTGTTTTTT. Protein sequence: CASSLGPVGELFF.

The V gene is TRBV7-9, the J gene TRBJ2-5; D unclear. The CDR3 runs to 15 residues. Trimming took 5 bases from V and 0 from J, leaving 13 bases between them. The germline gives CDR1 SEHNR, CDR2 FQNEAQ (reference sequence). CDR3 sequence (DNA): TGTGCCAGCAGCGCCGCGTTGACAAACCAAGAGACCCAGTACTTC. Protein product: CASSAALTNQETQYF.

This clonotype was counted between two and nine times. This chain uses TRBV12-3 or TRBV12-4 with TRBJ1-4; D gene uncertain. V lost 3 bases, J lost 4 bases, and 9 bases lay in between. The length of the CDR3 is 14 residues. The CDR3 nucleotides read TGTGCCAGCAGTTTCCGGCAGAGTAATGAAAAACTGTTTTTT. This encodes CASSFRQSNEKLFF.

The chain employs TRBV7-9 and TRBJ2-7; 9 positions agree with TRBD1. CDR3 size: 15 residues. Trimming cost V 5 bases and J 3 bases; bases outside gene matches: 8. Germline V CDR1 and CDR2: SEHNR, FQNEAQ (reference sequence). CDR3 DNA sequence: TGTGCCAGCAGCCAGACCGGGACAGGGTACTACGAGCAGTACTTC. Its protein is CASSQTGTGYYEQYF. Using reference TRBV7-9 and TRBJ2-7 for the parts outside the CDR3, the full variable domain is DTGVSQNPRHKITKRGQNVTFRCDPISEHNRLYWYRQTLGQGPEFLTYFQNEAQLEKSRLLSDRFSAERPKGSFSTLEIQRTEQGDSAMYLCASSQTGTGYYEQYFGPGTRLTVT.

This clonotype occurred a few times. The CDR3 DNA is TGCAGCGAGGGAGGGGTAGGCGGACACCTCCCTTCGAACACTGAAGCTTTCTTT. Translation gives CSEGGVGGHLPSNTEAFF. The chain recombines TRBV20-1 with TRBJ1-1; D perhaps matches TRBD1 (5 bases). CDR1 is DFQATT and CDR2 is SNEGSKA in the germline V gene (reference sequence). The CDR3 is 18 residues long.

Many counts were recorded for this clonotype. The V call is TRBV12-3 or TRBV12-4, the J call TRBJ2-3; 12 nucleotides line up with TRBD2. The V gene end was trimmed by 6 bases and the J gene end by 14 bases; junction bases not matched to a gene: 9. There are 13 residues in the CDR3. The CDR3 sequence: CASSLPSGGARYF. The CDR3, as DNA: TGTGCCAGCAGCCTCCCTAGCGGGGGGGCACGGTATTTT.